The T cell receptor (beta chain) under discussion was sequenced for a study of T cells in Graves' hyperthyroidism and ophthalmopathy. Study-wide results and caveats: In validation, the model predicted ophthalmopathy. These predictions came a median around 5.9 months before onset. Blood also showed most of the thyroid clonotypes that were expanded above 0.001.

The CDR3 extends over 16 amino acids. Germline values: CDR1 LNHDA, CDR2 SQIVND (reference sequence). The V and J ends lost 5 bases and 9 bases, in that order; junction bases with no gene match: 10. Uncontrolled infection, other autoimmune disease, pregnancy and lactation each barred patients from inclusion. This clonotype has only a few counts. Its antigen is undetermined. Researchers took RNA transcripts and amplified the TCR beta CDR3 regions from them. Initially, a first-round RT-PCR of the TCR CDR3 employed the HTBI primer set. One entry per CDR3 protein results from TCRdb running MiXCR on the multiplex PCR reads. This sample has about 570,000 distinct CDR3 sequences, with 14% found just once.

This TCR derives from a woman aged 40 to 50 with Graves' hyperthyroidism. The rearrangement joins TRBV19 to TRBJ1-6; 10 bases agree with TRBD1. Sequencing used blood. CDR3 DNA: TGTGCCAGTAGTTCTCCGACAGGGGGCGCGTCTTCACCCCTCCACTTT. As protein: CASSSPTGGASSPLHF.